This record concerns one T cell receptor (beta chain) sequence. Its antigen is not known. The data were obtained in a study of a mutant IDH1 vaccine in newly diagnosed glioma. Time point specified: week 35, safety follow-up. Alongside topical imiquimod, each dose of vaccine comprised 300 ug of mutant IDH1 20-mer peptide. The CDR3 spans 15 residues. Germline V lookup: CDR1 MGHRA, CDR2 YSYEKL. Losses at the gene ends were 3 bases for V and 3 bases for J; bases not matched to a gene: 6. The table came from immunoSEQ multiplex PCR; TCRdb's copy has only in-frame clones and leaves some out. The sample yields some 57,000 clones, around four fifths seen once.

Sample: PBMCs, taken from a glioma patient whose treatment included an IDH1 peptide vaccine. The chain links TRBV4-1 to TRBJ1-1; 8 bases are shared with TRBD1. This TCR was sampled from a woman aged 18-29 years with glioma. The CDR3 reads CASSHPTGGYTEAFF. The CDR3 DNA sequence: TGCGCCAGCAGCCATCCCACAGGGGGATACACTGAAGCTTTCTTT.